This T cell receptor beta chain was captured by sequencing in a study of response to subunit inactivated influenza vaccine. TCRdb fed the RT-PCR reads into MiXCR, producing one record per CDR3 protein. The repertoire has 590,000 or so distinct CDR3 sequences, about 14% of them found once; the top ten carry 7.5% to 8%. For this clonotype: What it recognizes is unknown.

Broader study findings: After each seasonal influenza vaccination, few new T cells are recruited, the authors suggested.

Germline V lookup: CDR1 MNHEY, CDR2 SVGEGT. The CDR3 runs 14 residues. V gave up 7 bases and J gave up 1 base, with 13 bases separating them. This sequence joins TRBV6-2 or TRBV6-3 and TRBJ1-1; D may be TRBD1 (6 bases). The clonotype comes from a man aged 50-60 years who received an inactivated influenza vaccine. Sequences were derived from PBMCs from blood, sampled 14 to 15 days before vaccination. The CDR3 DNA reads TGTGCCAGCAATTCAGGGGCCCCGAACACTGAAGCTTTCTTT. Its protein is CASNSGAPNTEAFF.